The rows below give T cell receptor beta chains drawn from one sample of a study of identical twins. Each CDR3 protein gets one entry after TCRdb re-called the 5' RACE reads with MiXCR. Of roughly 260,000 distinct CDR3 sequences in the sample, roughly 7.5% were seen once. These data also formed part of another study, on yellow fever vaccine responses in identical twins.

Sequenced sample: CD8+ T cells sorted from blood. These receptors all come from a woman under 30 in good health. CDR3s include the opening cysteine and the closing phenylalanine or tryptophan. A D gene is named only where the DNA matches it firmly. Where a row states a size, it is once, few, many or the class of an expanded clone; other rows omit it.

abundance: many; len: 16; v_gene: TRBV29-1; j_gene: TRBJ2-1; d_gene: NA; CDR3aa: CSVEDETVASFNEQFF; CDR3nt: TGCAGCGTTGAAGATGAAACGGTGGCTAGTTTCAATGAGCAGTTCTTC
abundance: many; len: 12; v_gene: TRBV12-3/TRBV12-4; j_gene: TRBJ2-3; d_gene: NA; CDR3aa: CASSFDPYTQYF; CDR3nt: TGTGCCAGCAGTTTTGACCCGTATACGCAGTATTTT
abundance: many; len: 14; v_gene: TRBV3-1; j_gene: TRBJ2-3; d_gene: NA; CDR3aa: CASSQERLADTQYF; CDR3nt: TGTGCCAGCAGCCAAGAAAGGTTGGCAGATACGCAGTATTTT
abundance: few; len: 16; v_gene: TRBV3-1; j_gene: TRBJ1-2; d_gene: NA; CDR3aa: CASSQEGVGTYYGYTF; CDR3nt: TGTGCCAGCAGCCAAGAAGGCGTTGGGACATACTATGGCTACACCTTC
abundance: few; len: 12; v_gene: TRBV10-2; j_gene: TRBJ2-1; d_gene: TRBD2; CDR3aa: CASLAAYNEQFF; CDR3nt: TGCGCCAGTCTAGCGGCCTACAATGAGCAGTTCTTC
abundance: few; len: 15; v_gene: TRBV7-7; j_gene: TRBJ2-1; d_gene: NA; CDR3aa: CASSSEGAPLNEQFF; CDR3nt: TGTGCCAGCAGTTCCGAGGGCGCCCCGCTGAATGAGCAGTTCTTC
abundance: few; len: 16; v_gene: TRBV7-9; j_gene: TRBJ1-4; d_gene: TRBD1; CDR3aa: CASSPPTDRLYEKLFF; CDR3nt: TGTGCCAGCAGCCCGCCGACGGACAGGTTGTATGAAAAACTGTTTTTT
abundance: few; len: 12; v_gene: TRBV2; j_gene: TRBJ2-7; d_gene: TRBD2; CDR3aa: CAVFSGSYEQYF; CDR3nt: TGTGCCGTATTTAGCGGGTCCTACGAGCAGTACTTC
abundance: NA; len: 14; v_gene: TRBV27; j_gene: TRBJ1-1; d_gene: TRBD1; CDR3aa: CASRWTGESTEAFF; CDR3nt: TGTGCCAGCAGGTGGACAGGGGAGTCCACTGAAGCTTTCTTT
abundance: NA; len: 15; v_gene: TRBV27; j_gene: TRBJ2-3; d_gene: NA; CDR3aa: CASSLRSFGADTQYF; CDR3nt: TGTGCCAGCTCTCTACGGAGTTTCGGGGCAGATACGCAGTATTTT
abundance: few; len: 13; v_gene: TRBV5-8; j_gene: TRBJ2-4; d_gene: TRBD2; CDR3aa: CASGGGGMDIQYF; CDR3nt: TGTGCCAGCGGTGGCGGGGGGATGGACATTCAGTACTTC
abundance: NA; len: 17; v_gene: TRBV20-1; j_gene: TRBJ2-7; d_gene: NA; CDR3aa: CSASLLGSGVGPYEQYF; CDR3nt: TGCAGTGCTAGTTTGTTGGGGTCTGGGGTTGGCCCCTACGAGCAGTACTTC
abundance: few; len: 18; v_gene: TRBV28; j_gene: TRBJ2-3; d_gene: TRBD2; CDR3aa: CASSLPYHSGRATDTQYF; CDR3nt: TGTGCCAGCAGTTTACCCTACCATAGCGGGAGGGCCACAGATACGCAGTATTTT
abundance: NA; len: 17; v_gene: TRBV6-2/TRBV6-3; j_gene: TRBJ2-3; d_gene: NA; CDR3aa: CASSYSSSRRSTDTQYF; CDR3nt: TGTGCCAGCAGTTACTCGTCAAGCCGGCGTAGCACAGATACGCAGTATTTT
abundance: many; len: 16; v_gene: TRBV7-9; j_gene: TRBJ2-1; d_gene: NA; CDR3aa: CASSLAPISSYNEQFF; CDR3nt: TGTGCCAGCAGCTTAGCACCCATAAGCTCCTACAATGAGCAGTTCTTC
abundance: few; len: 14; v_gene: TRBV12-3/TRBV12-4; j_gene: TRBJ2-1; d_gene: TRBD2; CDR3aa: CASSLAGAGVEQFF; CDR3nt: TGTGCCAGCAGTTTAGCGGGAGCGGGGGTTGAGCAGTTCTTC
abundance: few; len: 14; v_gene: TRBV2; j_gene: TRBJ2-7; d_gene: TRBD2; CDR3aa: CASITGTRAYEQYF; CDR3nt: TGTGCCAGCATTACCGGGACTAGGGCCTACGAGCAGTACTTC
abundance: few; len: 14; v_gene: TRBV6-5; j_gene: TRBJ2-3; d_gene: TRBD2; CDR3aa: CASSYIAGGDTQYF; CDR3nt: TGTGCCAGCAGTTACATAGCGGGGGGAGATACGCAGTATTTT
abundance: NA; len: 12; v_gene: TRBV10-2; j_gene: TRBJ1-1; d_gene: NA; CDR3aa: CASTSWGGLAFF; CDR3nt: TGCGCCAGCACCTCATGGGGGGGTTTAGCTTTCTTT
abundance: few; len: 14; v_gene: TRBV6-4; j_gene: TRBJ2-3; d_gene: NA; CDR3aa: CASSTWSGADTQYF; CDR3nt: TGTGCCAGCAGTACGTGGTCTGGTGCAGATACGCAGTATTTT
abundance: NA; len: 15; v_gene: TRBV15; j_gene: TRBJ2-1; d_gene: NA; CDR3aa: CATSEHRFAVNEQFF; CDR3nt: TGTGCCACCAGCGAACACAGGTTTGCTGTCAATGAGCAGTTCTTC
abundance: NA; len: 15; v_gene: TRBV7-9; j_gene: TRBJ2-5; d_gene: NA; CDR3aa: CASSTLETSQETQYF; CDR3nt: TGTGCCAGCAGCACACTAGAGACCTCCCAAGAGACCCAGTACTTC
abundance: NA; len: 15; v_gene: TRBV3-1; j_gene: TRBJ2-5; d_gene: NA; CDR3aa: CASSQEWVPQETQYF; CDR3nt: TGTGCCAGCAGCCAAGAATGGGTTCCCCAAGAGACCCAGTACTTC
abundance: NA; len: 12; v_gene: TRBV2; j_gene: TRBJ1-6; d_gene: NA; CDR3aa: CASRVPASPLHF; CDR3nt: TGTGCCAGCAGGGTTCCAGCATCACCCCTCCACTTT
abundance: many; len: 14; v_gene: TRBV9; j_gene: TRBJ2-7; d_gene: NA; CDR3aa: CASSVAQGGYEQYF; CDR3nt: TGTGCCAGCAGCGTAGCTCAGGGGGGCTACGAGCAGTACTTC
abundance: NA; len: 15; v_gene: TRBV6-4; j_gene: TRBJ2-1; d_gene: NA; CDR3aa: CASSDSEGPYNEQFF; CDR3nt: TGTGCCAGCAGTGACTCAGAAGGGCCCTACAATGAGCAGTTCTTC
abundance: few; len: 14; v_gene: TRBV3-1; j_gene: TRBJ2-1; d_gene: TRBD2; CDR3aa: CASSPAGADNEQFF; CDR3nt: TGTGCCAGCAGCCCAGCGGGAGCCGACAATGAGCAGTTCTTC
abundance: few; len: 14; v_gene: TRBV5-1; j_gene: TRBJ2-7; d_gene: NA; CDR3aa: CASSLVGPNDEQYF; CDR3nt: TGCGCCAGCAGCTTGGTGGGTCCCAACGACGAGCAGTACTTC
abundance: many; len: 14; v_gene: TRBV29-1; j_gene: TRBJ2-1; d_gene: TRBD1; CDR3aa: CSVAGQGAGNEQFF; CDR3nt: TGCAGCGTGGCCGGACAGGGGGCCGGCAATGAGCAGTTCTTC
abundance: few; len: 13; v_gene: TRBV27; j_gene: TRBJ1-1; d_gene: TRBD1; CDR3aa: CASSYAGGTEAFF; CDR3nt: TGTGCCAGCAGCTACGCAGGGGGGACTGAAGCTTTCTTT
abundance: many; len: 13; v_gene: TRBV6-2/TRBV6-3; j_gene: TRBJ1-5; d_gene: NA; CDR3aa: CASSKADNQPQHF; CDR3nt: TGTGCCAGCAGCAAGGCAGATAATCAGCCCCAGCATTTT
abundance: few; len: 15; v_gene: TRBV2; j_gene: TRBJ1-1; d_gene: NA; CDR3aa: CASSVPSRGADEAFF; CDR3nt: TGTGCCAGCAGTGTCCCCTCTCGGGGCGCGGATGAAGCTTTCTTT
abundance: few; len: 14; v_gene: TRBV4-1; j_gene: TRBJ2-1; d_gene: NA; CDR3aa: CASSQETSYNEQFF; CDR3nt: TGCGCCAGCAGCCAAGAAACTAGCTACAATGAGCAGTTCTTC
abundance: many; len: 19; v_gene: TRBV4-1; j_gene: TRBJ2-3; d_gene: TRBD2; CDR3aa: CASSHPTKPTSGITDTQYF; CDR3nt: TGCGCCAGCAGCCACCCCACCAAGCCGACTAGCGGGATCACAGATACGCAGTATTTT
abundance: NA; len: 16; v_gene: TRBV2; j_gene: TRBJ2-5; d_gene: NA; CDR3aa: CASSELVGDTGETQYF; CDR3nt: TGTGCCAGCAGTGAACTAGTGGGAGATACGGGAGAGACCCAGTACTTC